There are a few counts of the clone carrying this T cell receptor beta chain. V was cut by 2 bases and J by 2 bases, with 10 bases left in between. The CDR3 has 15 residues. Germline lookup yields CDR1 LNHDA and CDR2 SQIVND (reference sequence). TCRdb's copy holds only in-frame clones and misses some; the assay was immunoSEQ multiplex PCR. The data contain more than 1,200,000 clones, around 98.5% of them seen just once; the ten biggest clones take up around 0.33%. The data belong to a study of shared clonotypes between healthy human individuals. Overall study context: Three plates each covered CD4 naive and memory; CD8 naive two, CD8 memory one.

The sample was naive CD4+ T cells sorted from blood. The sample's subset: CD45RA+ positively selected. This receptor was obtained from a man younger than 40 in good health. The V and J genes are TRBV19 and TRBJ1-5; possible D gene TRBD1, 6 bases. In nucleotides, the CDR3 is TGTGCCAGTAGTATACTGGGGGCCGGCAATCAGCCCCAGCATTTT. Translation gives CASSILGAGNQPQHF.